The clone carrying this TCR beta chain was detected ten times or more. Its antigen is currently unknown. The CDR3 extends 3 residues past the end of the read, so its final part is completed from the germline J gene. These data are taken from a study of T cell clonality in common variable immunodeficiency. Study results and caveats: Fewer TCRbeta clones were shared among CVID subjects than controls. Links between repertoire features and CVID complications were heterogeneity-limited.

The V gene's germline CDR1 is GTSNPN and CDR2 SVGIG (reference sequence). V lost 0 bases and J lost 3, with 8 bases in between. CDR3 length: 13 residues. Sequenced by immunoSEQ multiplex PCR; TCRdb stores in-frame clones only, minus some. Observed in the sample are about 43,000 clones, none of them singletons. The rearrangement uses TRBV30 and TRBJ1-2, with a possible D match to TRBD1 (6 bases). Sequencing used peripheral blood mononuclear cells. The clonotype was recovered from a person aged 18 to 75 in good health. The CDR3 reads CAWSVQGDYGYTF. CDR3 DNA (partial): TGTGCCTGGAGTGTACAGGGAGACTATGGC.